The clone carrying this T cell receptor beta chain appeared a few times. In germline, CDR1 is SQVTM, CDR2 ANQGSEA. The CDR3 sequence is 14 residues long. Trimming pared 6 bases from V and 7 bases from J, leaving 21 bases between. Libraries were prepared by immunoSEQ multiplex PCR; TCRdb keeps only in-frame clonotypes and omits some of them. Seen here are about 87,000 clones, roughly 84% observed once, and the top ten hold under 3.5%. These data originate in a study of blood T cell repertoires in COVID-19. Study-wide background: The analysed material was cDNA or gDNA that came from T cells, B-cell-depleted T cells, or PBMCs.

Material: peripheral blood. The receptor's source is a woman of 80 years or more with COVID-19, enrolled during active disease. The chain combines TRBV29-1 with TRBJ1-1; a possible D gene is TRBD1 (6 bases). This CDR3 is CSVRYGQRGFEAFF. The DNA for the CDR3 is TGCAGCGTCCGGTATGGACAGCGAGGGTTTGAAGCTTTCTTT.